This paragraph reports one T cell receptor (beta chain). The sample is drawn from a study of blood T cell repertoires in COVID-19. Study details: Samples came from the United States, Italy and Spain, spanning acute and convalescent COVID-19. Nucleic acid was either cDNA or gDNA, and it came from T cells, B-cell-depleted T cells, or PBMCs.

Authors' analysis steps: Amplification with reference gene primers provided the estimates of nucleated cell counts. Assay: immunoSEQ multiplex PCR; the TCRdb copy retains only in-frame clones and omits some. V, J and clone size were drawn from that table, and D and trimming were deduced from the DNA. The table records approximately 99,000 clones, about four fifths of them present only once. Deletions cut 4 bases from V and 4 bases from J, with 16 bases between. This CDR3 spans 15 amino acids. Germline V gene data show CDR1 as SGHAT and CDR2 as FQNNGV. This TCR was recovered from a woman aged 70-85 years with acute or convalescent COVID-19. The gene calls are TRBV11-2 and TRBJ1-1; D remains unclear. Material: peripheral blood. The CDR3 is CASSSRTPAGTEAFF. CDR3 coding DNA: TGTGCCAGCAGCTCCCGGACCCCGGCGGGCACTGAAGCTTTCTTT.